One sample yielded the 5 T cell receptor beta chains listed below, sequenced in a study of T cell repertoires in cytomegalovirus infection. TCRdb re-called the reads through MiXCR, storing one row per CDR3 protein. The sample carries more than 350,000 distinct CDR3 sequences, approximately 30% recorded once. Sequenced input: PBMCs. These receptors were obtained from a human donor in good health (CMV status not recorded). Some clones in this sample may be carry-over from other donors' samples.

This clonotype has a handful of counts. The rearrangement joins TRBV19 to TRBJ1-2; a weak D match, TRBD1 (5 bases). Germline assignment: CDR1 LNHDA and CDR2 SQIVND (reference sequence). The V end lost 5 bases, the J end lost 0 bases, and 25 bases lay between the germline ends. This CDR3 comprises 19 residues. CDR3 in DNA: TGTGCCAGTAGTCCTAAGGGACGGCAGTCATGGCAAGCTAACTATGGCTACACCTTC. Amino acid sequence: CASSPKGRQSWQANYGYTF.

The CDR3 region is CSARERGLAGNGNEQFF. In DNA, the CDR3 is TGCAGTGCTAGAGAAAGAGGACTAGCGGGCAATGGGAATGAGCAGTTCTTC. The rearrangement joins TRBV20-1 to TRBJ2-1; 11 bases map to TRBD2. The ends lost 0 bases at V and 7 bases at J; junction bases unmatched: 11. The CDR3 has 17 amino acids. Germline V lookup: CDR1 DFQATT, CDR2 SNEGSKA (reference sequence).

Turning to this clonotype: One end of the junction does not line up with germline, which may come from a read error. The chain carries TRBV7-2 and TRBJ1-6; D possibly corresponds to TRBD1 (6 bases). CDR3 length equals 13 residues. CDR1 and CDR2 (germline): SGHTA, FQGNSA. CDR3 residues: CARSPRQVSPRHF. DNA for the CDR3: TGTGCCAGAAGCCCACGACAGGTTTCACCCCGCCACTTT.

The chain combines TRBV2 with TRBJ1-3, with D unresolved. CDR3 length equals 15 residues. Germline V gene data show CDR1 as SNHLY and CDR2 as FYNNEI. V dropped 3 bases and J dropped 1 base, with 10 bases sitting between them. CDR3 protein: CASSDGILSGNTIYF. The CDR3 DNA reads as TGTGCCAGCAGTGACGGCATTCTTTCTGGAAACACCATATATTTT.

Ten or more counts support this clonotype. The V gene is TRBV7-8, the J gene TRBJ2-1; TRBD1 matches at 11 bases. The CDR3 is 15 amino acids. CDR1 and CDR2 (germline): SGHVS, FQNEAQ. V shed 2 bases, J shed 10 bases, and the junction held 7 bases outside the gene matches. CDR3 protein: CASSLIGTGGNEQFF. The CDR3 coding sequence is TGTGCCAGCAGCTTAATAGGGACAGGGGGAAACGAGCAGTTCTTC.